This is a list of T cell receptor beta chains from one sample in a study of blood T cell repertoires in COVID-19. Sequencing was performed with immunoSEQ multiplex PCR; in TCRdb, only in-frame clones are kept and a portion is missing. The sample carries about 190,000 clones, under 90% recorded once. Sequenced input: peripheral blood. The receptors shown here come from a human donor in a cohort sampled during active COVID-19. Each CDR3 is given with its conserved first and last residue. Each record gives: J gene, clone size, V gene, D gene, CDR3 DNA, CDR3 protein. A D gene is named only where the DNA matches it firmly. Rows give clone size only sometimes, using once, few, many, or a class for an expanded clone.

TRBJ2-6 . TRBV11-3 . TGTGCCAGCAGCTCTACTGGGGCCAACGTCCTGACTTTC CASSSTGANVLTF
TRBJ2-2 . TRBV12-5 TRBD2 TGTGCTAGTGGTTTCCTAGCGGGGGCCTCGAACACCGGGGAGCTGTTTTTT CASGFLAGASNTGELFF
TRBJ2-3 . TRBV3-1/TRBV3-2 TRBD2 TGTGCCAGCAGCCACCCCGGACTAGCGGGAGGCACAGATACGCAGTATTTT CASSHPGLAGGTDTQYF
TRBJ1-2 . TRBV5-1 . TGCGCCAGCAGCTTAGGAGGGAACTATGGCTACACCTTC CASSLGGNYGYTF
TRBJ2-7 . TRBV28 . TGTGCCAGCAGTTTATTAGCTAGCAGGTCGACGGCCGAGCAGTACTTC CASSLLASRSTAEQYF
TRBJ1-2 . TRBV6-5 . TGTGCCAGCAGCTCTACCGACTATGGCTACACCTTC CASSSTDYGYTF
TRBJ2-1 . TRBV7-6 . TGTGCCAGCAGCTTCCGAGCCCCAACCCCCCGCAATGAGCAGTTCTTC CASSFRAPTPRNEQFF
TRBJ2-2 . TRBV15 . TGTGCCACCCTAAACAGGCTTACCGGGGAGCTGTTTTTT CATLNRLTGELFF
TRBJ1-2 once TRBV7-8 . TGTGCCAGCAGCTTAACCGACACCCCAGGGTATGGCTACACCTTC CASSLTDTPGYGYTF
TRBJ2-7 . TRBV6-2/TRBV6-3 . TGTGCCAGCAGTTATACGGGGTACGAGCAGTACTTC CASSYTGYEQYF
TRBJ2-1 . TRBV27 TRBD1 TGTGCCAGCAGCTCCTGGGACAGCTACAATGAGCAGTTCTTC CASSSWDSYNEQFF
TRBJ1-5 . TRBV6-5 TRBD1 TGTGCCACCAGACAGGGCGAGAGCAATCAGCCCCAGCATTTT CATRQGESNQPQHF
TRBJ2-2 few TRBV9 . TGTGCCAGCAGCGTACTATCAGGTGCCGGGGAGCTGTTTTTT CASSVLSGAGELFF
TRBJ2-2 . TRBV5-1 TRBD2 TGCGCCAGCAGCTTGAGGGCTAGCGGGAACACCGGGGAGCTGTTTTTT CASSLRASGNTGELFF
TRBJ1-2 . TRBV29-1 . TGCAGCGTGGTTTTGGTGGCGGACTATGGCTACACCTTC CSVVLVADYGYTF
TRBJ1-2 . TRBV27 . TGTGCCAGCAGCCCGGTGAGGGCCAGTGGCTACACCTTC CASSPVRASGYTF
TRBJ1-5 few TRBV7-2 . TGTGCCAGCAGCTCTACCTCCGGGTTCAATCAGCCCCAGCATTTT CASSSTSGFNQPQHF
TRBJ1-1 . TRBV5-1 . TGCGCCAGCAAAGGAGGGCGAGACGGTGAAGCTTTCTTT CASKGGRDGEAFF
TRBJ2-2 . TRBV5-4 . TGTGCCAGCAGCTTGCGGGGCGGGGAGCTGTTTTTT CASSLRGGELFF
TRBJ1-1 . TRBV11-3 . TGTGCCAGCAGCTTCACGGGGGGCACTGAAGCTTTCTTT CASSFTGGTEAFF
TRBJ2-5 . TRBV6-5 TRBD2 TGTGCCAGCAACCCTAGCGGGGTAGAAGAGACCCAGTACTTC CASNPSGVEETQYF
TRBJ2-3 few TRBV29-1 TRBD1 TGCAGCGTGGGACAGGGACTCACAGATACGCAGTATTTT CSVGQGLTDTQYF
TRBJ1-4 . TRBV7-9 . TGTGCCAGCAGCGCTCTAAGGACAGTAAATGAAAAACTGTTTTTT CASSALRTVNEKLFF
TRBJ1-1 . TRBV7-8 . TGTGCCAGCGCTCGTTCAGGTAACCGGTTGAACACTGAAGCTTTCTTT CASARSGNRLNTEAFF
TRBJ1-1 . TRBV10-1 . TGCGCCAGCAGCCAGAATCAGAACACTGAAGCTTTCTTT CASSQNQNTEAFF
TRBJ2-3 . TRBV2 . TGTGCCGCCCGTGGGGCGGGGACAGATACGCAGTATTTT CAARGAGTDTQYF
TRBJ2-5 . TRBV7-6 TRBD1 TGTGCCAGCAGCTTAAATGCTGGGACAGTCCAAGAGACCCAGTACTTC CASSLNAGTVQETQYF
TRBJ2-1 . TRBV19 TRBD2 TGTGCCAGTAGTATGGCCAGCGGGGGTCACAATGAGCAGTTCTTC CASSMASGGHNEQFF
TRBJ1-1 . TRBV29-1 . TGCAGCGTTGAAGATCGTCGTAAGACTCTCGAAGCTTTCTTT CSVEDRRKTLEAFF
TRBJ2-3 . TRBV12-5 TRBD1 TGTGCTAGTGGTTTGGGACAGGGGGCCGGCACAGATACGCAGTATTTT CASGLGQGAGTDTQYF
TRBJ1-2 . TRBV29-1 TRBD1 TGCAGCGTTGGATTAGGGGGCAGCTTTACGTTT CSVGLGGSFTF
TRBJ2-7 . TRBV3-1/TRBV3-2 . TGTGCCAGCAGCCAAGTATCTCACCAGGGCTACGAGCAGTACTTC CASSQVSHQGYEQYF
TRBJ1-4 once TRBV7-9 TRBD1 TGTGCCAGCAGCTTCGTCACCGTTGGACAGGGGCGTGAAAAACTGTTTTTT CASSFVTVGQGREKLFF
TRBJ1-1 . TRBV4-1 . TGCGCCAGCAGCCTAACCAGGGATATGAACACTGAAGCTTTCTTT CASSLTRDMNTEAFF
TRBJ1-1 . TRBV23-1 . TGCGCCAGCAACCTTAACAGGGTCACTGAAGCTTTCTTT CASNLNRVTEAFF
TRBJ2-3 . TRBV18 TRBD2 TGTGCCAGCTCACCACTAGCGGGGTTAGATACGCAGTATTTT CASSPLAGLDTQYF
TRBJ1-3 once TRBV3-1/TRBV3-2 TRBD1 TGTGCCAGCAGCACTCAGGGGGCAGTGTCTGGAAACACCATATATTTT CASSTQGAVSGNTIYF
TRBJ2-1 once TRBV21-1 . TGTGCCAGCAGCAAAGCGCTCCAGGGGGTGAATGAGCAGTTCTTC CASSKALQGVNEQFF
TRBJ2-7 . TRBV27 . TGTGCCAGCAGTCCTTGGCAGGATTACTACGAGCAGTACTTC CASSPWQDYYEQYF
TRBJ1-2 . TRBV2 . TGTGCCAGCACCCGAACTCCACTCAAACCCTGGGGCTACACCTTC CASTRTPLKPWGYTF
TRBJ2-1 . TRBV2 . TGTGCCAGCAGTGTGTACTATGATGAGCAGTTCTTC CASSVYYDEQFF
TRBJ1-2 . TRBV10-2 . TGCGCCAGCAGTGAGTCTGGCTACGACGGGGGTGGCTACACCTTC CASSESGYDGGGYTF
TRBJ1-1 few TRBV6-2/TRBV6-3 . TGTGCCAGCAGTTATTGGGGGGTGGGTGAAGCTTTCTTT CASSYWGVGEAFF
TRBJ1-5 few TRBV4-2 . TGTGCCAGCAGCCAAGAGCGGCGTCAGCCCCAGCATTTT CASSQERRQPQHF
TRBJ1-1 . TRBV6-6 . TGTGCCAGCACCAAGCCTGACATGAGCACTGAAGCTTTCTTT CASTKPDMSTEAFF
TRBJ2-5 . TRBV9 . TGTGCCAGCAGCGGGAGGTCCAGGGGAGAGACCCAGTACTTC CASSGRSRGETQYF
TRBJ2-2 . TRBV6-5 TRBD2 TGTGCCAGCAATAGGTGGGGGGGCGGGGAGCTGTTTTTT CASNRWGGGELFF
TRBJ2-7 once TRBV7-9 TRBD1 TGTGCCAGCAGCTTGACGACAGGGACAGAGCAGTACTTC CASSLTTGTEQYF
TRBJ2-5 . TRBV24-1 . TGTGCCACCAGTGATCAGACAGAGATTCCGCAAGAGACCCAGTACTTC CATSDQTEIPQETQYF
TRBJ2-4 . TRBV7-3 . TGTGCCAGCAGCTTGATTGGCCGTAATCAGTACTTC CASSLIGRNQYF
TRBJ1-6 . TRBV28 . TGTGCCAGCATCCCGGGCTATCGGGGGCCCCTCCACTTT CASIPGYRGPLHF
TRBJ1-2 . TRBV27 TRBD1 TGTGCCAGCAGTTTGGATACAGGGGATGGCTACACCTTC CASSLDTGDGYTF
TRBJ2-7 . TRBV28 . TGTGCCAGCAGTCGTTCTTTTATTAGCCGCTACGAGCAGTACTTC CASSRSFISRYEQYF
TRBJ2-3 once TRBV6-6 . TGTGCCAGCAGTTCCGCCCTCGAGGGTACGCAGTATTTT CASSSALEGTQYF
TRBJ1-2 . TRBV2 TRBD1 TGTGCCAGCAGGCTCGGGACAGCCGATGGCTACACCTTC CASRLGTADGYTF